The 9 T cell receptor beta chains below were found in one sample sequenced in a study of cytomegalovirus exposure and HLA in healthy donors. The PCR made use of 60 Vbeta and 13 Jbeta primers. Profiled with immunoSEQ multiplex PCR; TCRdb holds only in-frame clones, not every one. Of 100,000 to 150,000 clones listed, about 80% are singletons. Sequencing input: PBMCs. Every receptor here comes from a man between 25 and 39 years old in good health and CMV-seronegative.

This chain connects TRBV4-1 to TRBJ2-7; TRBD1 agrees at 7 bases. Germline lookup yields CDR1 MGHRA and CDR2 YSYEKL. The CDR3 loop spans 14 amino acids. With V trimmed by 0 bases and J by 6 bases, 5 bases remained unmatched. The CDR3 DNA sequence: TGCGCCAGCAGCCAAGAATCCAGGGGGATCGAGCAGTACTTC. It specifies CASSQESRGIEQYF.

This chain joins TRBV19 and TRBJ2-2; 8 nucleotides agree with TRBD2. The CDR3 is 16 amino acids. Germline V gene data show CDR1 as LNHDA and CDR2 as SQIVND (reference sequence). V lost 8 bases to trimming and J lost 7 bases; unmatched junction nucleotides: 15. CDR3 bases: TGTGCCAGTTCGGTGGAAGCGGGAGTTGGTTTCGGGGAGCTGTTTTTT. It translates to CASSVEAGVGFGELFF.

This clone was seen a few times. The chain has TRBV19 and TRBJ1-1; TRBD1 might be the D (5 bases). V shed 3 bases and J shed 10 bases, with 15 bases lying between them. This CDR3 region has 13 residues. CDR1 is LNHDA, CDR2 SQIVND, per germline (reference sequence). The CDR3 coding sequence is TGTGCCAGTAGTATCGGGGGACCTCAGGGAGCTTTCTTT. It specifies CASSIGGPQGAFF.

This chain links TRBV14 with TRBJ2-4, with D maybe TRBD2 (5 bases). Trimming removed 0 bases at V and 0 bases at J, with 15 bases between. In germline, CDR1 is SGHDN, CDR2 FVKESK. This CDR3 is 18 amino acids long. The CDR3 DNA follows: TGTGCCAGCAGCCAAGATCGCTCCAGCGGACTAGCCAAAAACATTCAGTACTTC. It encodes CASSQDRSSGLAKNIQYF.

This chain links TRBV30 with TRBJ2-1; D uncertain. The V gene lost 3 bases and the J gene lost 8 bases, with 14 bases spanning the gap. The germline V gene encodes CDR1 GTSNPN and CDR2 SVGIG (reference sequence). The CDR3 extends over 13 amino acids. In DNA, the CDR3 is TGTGCCTGGAGAAGTGACAAAGGTTATGAGCAGTTCTTC. This encodes CAWRSDKGYEQFF.

The gene calls are TRBV11-2 and TRBJ2-5, with unresolved D. Germline assignment: CDR1 SGHAT and CDR2 FQNNGV. This CDR3 is 13 amino acids long. V dropped 2 bases and J dropped 5 bases, with 9 bases sitting between them. CDR3 coding DNA: TGTGCCAGCAGCTTAACCCTCGGGGAGACCCAGTACTTC. This sequence encodes CASSLTLGETQYF.

This clone occurred a few times. The chain has TRBV5-8 and TRBJ2-7; TRBD2 matches at 7 bases. The ends lost 0 bases at V and 4 bases at J; junction bases unmatched: 7. This CDR3 contains 15 residues. From germline, CDR1 is SGHTS and CDR2 YDEGEE. CDR3 nucleotide sequence: TGTGCCAGCAGCTTGGGACCCACCGGGGGGTACGAGCAGTACTTC. Residues: CASSLGPTGGYEQYF.

This clone was observed a few times. The chain employs TRBV27 and TRBJ1-4, with 8 bases fitting TRBD1. The junction had 8 bases not matched to a gene; V was cut back by 0 bases and J by 2 bases. CDR1 and CDR2 from the germline V gene are MNHEY and SMNVEV (reference sequence). The CDR3 sequence is 18 residues long. The CDR3 bases are TGTGCCAGCAGTTTATCGAGGCAGGGGGCCAGGACTAATGAAAAACTGTTTTTT. It codes for CASSLSRQGARTNEKLFF.

The chain carries TRBV19 and TRBJ2-2, with 10 bases matching TRBD1. With V trimmed by 5 bases and J by 7 bases, 10 bases remained unmatched. CDR1 and CDR2 from the germline V gene are LNHDA and SQIVND (reference sequence). This CDR3 contains 16 residues. CDR3 amino acids: CASSGLGQGPSGELFF. CDR3 sequence (DNA): TGTGCCAGTAGTGGGCTGGGACAGGGGCCGAGCGGGGAGCTGTTTTTT.